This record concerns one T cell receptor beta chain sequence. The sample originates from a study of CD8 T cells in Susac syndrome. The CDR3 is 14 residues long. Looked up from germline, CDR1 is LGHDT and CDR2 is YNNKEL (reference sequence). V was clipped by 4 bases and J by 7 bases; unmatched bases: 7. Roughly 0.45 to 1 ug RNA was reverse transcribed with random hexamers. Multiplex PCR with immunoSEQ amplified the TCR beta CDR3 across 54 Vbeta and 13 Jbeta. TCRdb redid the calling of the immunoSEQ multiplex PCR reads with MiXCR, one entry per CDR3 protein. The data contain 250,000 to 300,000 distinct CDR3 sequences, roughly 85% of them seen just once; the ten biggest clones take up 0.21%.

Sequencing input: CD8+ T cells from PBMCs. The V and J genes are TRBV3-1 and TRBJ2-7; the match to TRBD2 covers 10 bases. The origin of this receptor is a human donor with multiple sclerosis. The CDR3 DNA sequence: TGTGCCAGCAGCCCCCTACTAGCGGGGACGGAGCAGTACTTC. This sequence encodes CASSPLLAGTEQYF.